This record looks at one TCR beta chain sequence and its context. The data belong to a study of blood T cell repertoires in COVID-19. About the study: Samples taken during acute and convalescent COVID-19 were collected in the United States, Italy and Spain.

Germline V gene data show CDR1 as LGHNA and CDR2 as YNFKEQ. This CDR3 region has 16 residues. Trimming took 4 bases from V and 12 from J; bases not matched to a gene: 21. No more than 2 weeks before study entry, exposed participants had met a case of COVID-19. Data came from immunoSEQ multiplex PCR; TCRdb stores just in-frame clones and leaves some out. The table shows some 240,000 clones, with around 90% occurring only once. Sequencing was performed on PBMCs or T cells enriched from blood (not recorded which). The chain has TRBV4-2 and TRBJ2-7; TRBD2 matches 7 bases. This sequence was found in a woman between 40 and 50 years old who had been exposed to COVID-19. CDR3 region: CASSPRLAAYKGYGYV. The CDR3 nucleotides are TGTGCCAGCAGCCCCCGACTAGCAGCCTATAAAGGTTACGGGTACGTC.